What follows are 27 T cell receptor beta chains derived from one specimen sequenced in a study of cytomegalovirus exposure and HLA in healthy donors. PCR was performed using 60 Vbeta and 13 Jbeta primers. The repertoire was sequenced with immunoSEQ multiplex PCR; TCRdb's copy has only in-frame clones and lacks some. Of about 110,000 clones in the sample, 60% to 85% were seen once. Material: PBMCs. These receptors came from a woman in her twenties or thirties in good health and CMV-seronegative.

This chain links TRBV7-2 with TRBJ1-5, with D unresolved. V lost 7 bases, J lost 0 bases, and 13 bases lay in between. Germline CDR1 reads SGHTA; CDR2 reads FQGNSA. CDR3 length equals 15 residues. CDR3 in amino acids: CASTDWVGSNQPQHF. Here the CDR3 DNA reads TGTGCCAGCACCGACTGGGTTGGTAGCAATCAGCCCCAGCATTTT.

This rearrangement joins TRBV10-3 to TRBJ1-5; 9 bases match TRBD1. With 6 bases clipped from V and 0 bases from J, the junction kept 6 bases outside the gene matches. CDR3 length: 16 amino acids. Per the germline V gene, CDR1 is ENHRY and CDR2 is SYGVKD. The CDR3 loop reads CAISEPGQGSNQPQHF. CDR3 coding DNA: TGTGCCATCAGCGAACCGGGACAGGGTAGCAATCAGCCCCAGCATTTT.

This clone was seen only once. The chain has TRBV7-8 and TRBJ2-2; 8 bases fit TRBD1. J gave up 7 bases and V 2 bases, and 12 bases lay outside the gene matches. CDR1 SGHVS and CDR2 FQNEAQ come from the germline V gene. This CDR3 is 17 amino acids long. The CDR3 protein is CASSLLQGAVNGGELFF. The CDR3 region has the DNA TGTGCCAGCAGCTTACTCCAGGGGGCGGTCAACGGCGGGGAGCTGTTTTTT.

This sequence joins TRBV30 and TRBJ2-5; 7 bases are a match to TRBD1. The V gene's germline CDR1 is GTSNPN and CDR2 SVGIG (reference sequence). This CDR3 is built from 16 residues. Germline trimming cut 0 bases from V and 11 bases from J; bases unmatched to any gene: 18. The CDR3 DNA sequence: TGTGCCTGGAGTGTTGCCCCCCACGGGACAGATAGTCGGCAGTACTTC. This codes for CAWSVAPHGTDSRQYF.

The gene calls are TRBV7-3 and TRBJ2-1, with D unclear. V lost 4 bases and J lost 6, with 13 bases in between. The CDR3 loop spans 14 amino acids. Germline CDR1 and CDR2: SGHTA and FQGTGA. The CDR3 DNA reads TGTGCCAGCAGCTCCGAAGGCGGTCTCAATGAGCAGTTCTTC. This sequence encodes CASSSEGGLNEQFF.

The J gene is TRBJ1-2, the V gene TRBV5-1; TRBD1 agrees at 10 bases. This CDR3 is built from 14 residues. V dropped 4 bases and J dropped 6; count of bases not matched to a gene: 6. Germline V lookup: CDR1 SGHRS, CDR2 YFSETQ. The chain's CDR3 is CASSLGQGGDGYTF. In nucleotides, the CDR3 is TGCGCCAGCAGCCTCGGACAGGGGGGGGATGGCTACACCTTC.

This chain links TRBV29-1 with TRBJ1-1, with D perhaps TRBD1 (6 bases). CDR3 length: 14 amino acids. V was clipped by 4 bases and J by 7 bases, with 19 bases between them. Germline V gives CDR1 SQVTM, CDR2 ANQGSEA. The CDR3 coding sequence is TGCAGCGTTGGTGACGTGATGGGGGCTTTTGAAGCTTTCTTT. It translates to CSVGDVMGAFEAFF.

V and J are TRBV6-5 and TRBJ1-6; maybe TRBD1 (5 bases). The CDR3 contains 14 residues. Deletions cut 7 bases from V and 4 bases from J, with 11 bases between. Germline V gives CDR1 MNHEY, CDR2 SVGAGI. The CDR3 DNA follows: TGTGCCAGCAATAGCGGGGGGTATAATTCACCCCTCCACTTT. Translating it yields CASNSGGYNSPLHF.

The chain joins TRBV4-1 to TRBJ2-5; 8 bases are shared with TRBD2. Germline V gene lookup returns CDR1 MGHRA and CDR2 YSYEKL. V gave up 5 bases and J gave up 1 base; unmatched junction bases: 6. This CDR3 spans 15 amino acids. The CDR3 protein is CASSVLAGGQETQYF. The CDR3 region has the DNA TGCGCCAGCAGCGTCCTGGCGGGGGGCCAAGAGACCCAGTACTTC.

The V gene is TRBV30, the J gene TRBJ1-1; D remains unclear. Germline loops: CDR1 GTSNPN, CDR2 SVGIG (reference sequence). The CDR3 has 12 amino acids. V lost 0 bases and J 2 bases, leaving 4 bases between the germline ends. The CDR3: CAWSVLNTEAFF. As DNA, the CDR3 is TGTGCCTGGAGTGTACTCAACACTGAAGCTTTCTTT.

The chain recombines TRBV28 with TRBJ2-7, with D possibly matching TRBD2 (7 bases). Trimming pared 2 bases from V and 3 bases from J, leaving 11 bases between. Germline loops: CDR1 MDHEN, CDR2 SYDVKM. The CDR3 runs 14 residues. The CDR3 loop reads CASSLRGDIYEQYF. The CDR3 nucleotides read TGTGCCAGCAGTTTACGGGGGGACATCTACGAGCAGTACTTC. Supplemented by reference TRBV28 and TRBJ2-7, the full variable domain reads DVKVTQSSRYLVKRTGEKVFLECVQDMDHENMFWYRQDPGLGLRLIYFSYDVKMKEKGDIPEGYSVSREKKERFSLILESASTNQTSMYLCASSLRGDIYEQYFGPGTRLTVT.

This sequence joins TRBV6-5 and TRBJ1-6, with TRBD1 matching 8 bases. After removal of 1 base from V and 11 bases from J, the junction contained 10 bases not matched to a gene. The germline CDR1 and CDR2 sequences are MNHEY and SVGAGI. The CDR3 has 16 amino acids. The CDR3 DNA reads as TGTGCCAGCAGTTACTGGGCCGGGACAGGTGTTCCACCCCTCCACTTT. This translates into CASSYWAGTGVPPLHF.

This chain connects TRBV7-9 to TRBJ1-2, with D tentatively TRBD1 (6 bases). V lost 5 bases and J lost 6, with 13 bases in between. Germline CDR1 is SEHNR and CDR2 is FQNEAQ (reference sequence). The CDR3 consists of 13 residues. Written as DNA, the CDR3 is TGTGCCAGCAGCCTCGGGCAGGGGAATGGCTACACCTTC. Its protein is CASSLGQGNGYTF.

The chain is built from TRBV6-5 and TRBJ1-1; D not certain. This CDR3 contains 13 residues. Germline CDR1 MNHEY, CDR2 SVGAGI. Trimming stripped 6 bases from V and 8 bases from J, with 16 bases between. The DNA of the CDR3 is TGTGCCAGCAGCCCCATATGGGCAGGCGAAGCTTTCTTT. Its protein product is CASSPIWAGEAFF.

The chain links TRBV6-5 to TRBJ1-4; TRBD1 matches 7 bases. Germline V gives CDR1 MNHEY, CDR2 SVGAGI. The CDR3 consists of 14 residues. V shed 6 bases and J 4 bases; nucleotides not matched to a gene: 5. The CDR3 spells CASRGTADNEKLFF. The CDR3 DNA is TGTGCCAGCAGGGGGACAGCCGATAATGAAAAACTGTTTTTT.

The chain is built from TRBV11-2 and TRBJ2-3; 8 bases map to TRBD1. The germline gives CDR1 SGHAT, CDR2 FQNNGV. The CDR3 runs 15 residues. The V segment lost 5 bases and the J segment 0 bases; nucleotides outside the gene matches: 4. CDR3 in DNA: TGTGCCAGCAGCGTAGGACAGGGCAGCACAGATACGCAGTATTTT. Protein sequence: CASSVGQGSTDTQYF.

This chain uses TRBV19 with TRBJ1-5, with D unresolved. Trimming cost V 5 bases and J 4 bases, with 9 bases left between them. The length of the CDR3 is 13 residues. Germline loops: CDR1 LNHDA, CDR2 SQIVND (reference sequence). The CDR3 sequence is CASSPHTNQPQHF. The CDR3, as DNA: TGTGCCAGTAGTCCCCACACAAATCAGCCCCAGCATTTT.

The chain couples TRBV7-8 to TRBJ2-7; 13 bases are a match to TRBD2. Per germline, CDR1 SGHVS and CDR2 FQNEAQ. CDR3 length: 18 residues. With V trimmed by 5 bases and J by 0 bases, 10 bases remained unmatched. CDR3 nucleotides: TGTGCCAGCAGCACAATACTAGCGGGGGGGCGCGGCTCCTACGAGCAGTACTTC. Amino acids: CASSTILAGGRGSYEQYF.

The chain couples TRBV5-1 to TRBJ2-1, with a possible D match to TRBD1 (5 bases). There are 16 residues in the CDR3. CDR1 is SGHRS and CDR2 is YFSETQ in the germline V gene. Trimming removed 2 bases at V and 5 bases at J, with 17 bases between. The DNA of the CDR3 is TGCGCCAGCAGCTTAACGTCGACAGCTCCTAACAATGAGCAGTTCTTC. Its translation is CASSLTSTAPNNEQFF.

The rearrangement uses TRBV25-1 and TRBJ2-5, with TRBD2 as a possible D gene (6 bases). Deletions cut 10 bases from V and 6 bases from J, with 24 bases between. Germline V lookup: CDR1 MGHDK, CDR2 SYGVNS. The CDR3 has 15 amino acids. The CDR3 nucleotides read TGTGCCACATCGAATCCGGGACTCGGGGTTAAGACCCAGTACTTC. Protein: CATSNPGLGVKTQYF.

The V and J genes are TRBV9 and TRBJ2-2; 9 nucleotides agree with TRBD1. Germline trimming cut 3 bases from V and 4 bases from J; bases unmatched to any gene: 4. This CDR3 is 15 amino acids long. The V gene's germline CDR1 is SGDLS and CDR2 YYNGEE. CDR3 in amino acids: CASSANRGRTGELFF. The CDR3 DNA reads TGTGCCAGCAGCGCCAACAGGGGGCGCACCGGGGAGCTGTTTTTT.

This rearrangement joins TRBV7-8 to TRBJ2-7; D remains unclear. The CDR3 consists of 12 residues. CDR1 SGHVS and CDR2 FQNEAQ come from the germline V gene. V was pared by 1 base and J by 6 bases, with 7 bases between. The CDR3 DNA sequence: TGTGCCAGCAGCTTAGGCGATTTCGAGCAGTACTTC. Encoded protein: CASSLGDFEQYF.

The chain couples TRBV28 to TRBJ2-1; D call uncertain. This CDR3 has 12 residues. V lost 5 bases to trimming and J lost 7 bases, with 9 bases between them. In germline, CDR1 is MDHEN, CDR2 SYDVKM. CDR3: CASSRPRNEQFF. The CDR3 DNA reads as TGTGCCAGCAGTCGTCCCCGGAATGAGCAGTTCTTC.

The chain carries TRBV6-5 and TRBJ1-6, with a tentative D call TRBD1 (5 bases). CDR1 MNHEY and CDR2 SVGAGI come from the germline V gene. The CDR3 runs 15 residues. Trimming took 0 bases from V and 7 from J, leaving 10 bases between them. This chain's CDR3 is CASSYSVQANSPLHF. CDR3 DNA: TGTGCCAGCAGTTACTCGGTACAGGCGAATTCACCCCTCCACTTT.

In its sample, this clone was seen a few times. The CDR3 bases are TGCAGCGTTGAGGCGGGACTGAACACTGAAGCTTTCTTT. Residues: CSVEAGLNTEAFF. The genes are TRBV29-1 and TRBJ1-1; D is possibly TRBD1 (5 bases). This CDR3 is 13 amino acids long. The V and J ends lost 3 bases and 0 bases respectively, with 8 bases between them. Germline loops: CDR1 SQVTM, CDR2 ANQGSEA.

This clone is a singleton in its sample. The chain employs TRBV7-9 and TRBJ1-1; weak D call: TRBD1 (6 bases). This CDR3 comprises 16 residues. Germline V CDR1 and CDR2: SEHNR, FQNEAQ (reference sequence). Trimming cost V 5 bases and J 0 bases, with 16 bases left between them. The CDR3 spells CASSRGHRDLNTEAFF. The DNA of the CDR3 is TGTGCCAGCAGCCGAGGGCACAGGGACCTGAACACTGAAGCTTTCTTT.

This chain joins TRBV5-4 and TRBJ2-1; TRBD1 matches at 9 bases. The CDR3 runs 16 residues. V trimming: 5 bases; J trimming: 12 bases; junction bases outside the gene matches: 18. Germline CDR1 SGHNT, CDR2 YYREEE (reference sequence). The CDR3 DNA is TGTGCCAGCAGACGAACCGGACAGGGGCATCAATCATGGCAGTTCTTC. Translation gives CASRRTGQGHQSWQFF.